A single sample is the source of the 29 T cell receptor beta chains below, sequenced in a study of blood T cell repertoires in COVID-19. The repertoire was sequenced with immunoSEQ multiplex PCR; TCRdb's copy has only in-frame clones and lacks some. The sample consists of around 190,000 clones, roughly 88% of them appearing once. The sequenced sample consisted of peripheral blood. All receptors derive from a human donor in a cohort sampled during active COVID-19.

CDR3 sequence (DNA): TGTGCCAGCACTGAGGGGGACAGGGGGCCTGAAGCTTTCTTT. Protein sequence: CASTEGDRGPEAFF. The chain joins TRBV7-9 to TRBJ1-1, with 12 bases aligning to TRBD1. The CDR3 has 14 residues. V lost 7 bases and J lost 6; bases outside the gene matches: 6. Per germline, CDR1 SEHNR and CDR2 FQNEAQ (reference sequence).

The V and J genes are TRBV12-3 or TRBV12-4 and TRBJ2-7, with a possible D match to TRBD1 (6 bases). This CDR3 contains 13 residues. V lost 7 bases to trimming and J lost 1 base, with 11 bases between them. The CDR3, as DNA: TGTGCCAGCACACTTGACAGGTCCTACGAGCAGTACTTC. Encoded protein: CASTLDRSYEQYF.

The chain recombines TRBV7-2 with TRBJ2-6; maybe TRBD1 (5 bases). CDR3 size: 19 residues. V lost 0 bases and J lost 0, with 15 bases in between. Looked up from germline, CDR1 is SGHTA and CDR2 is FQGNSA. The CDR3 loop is CASSLAKWGRNSGANVLTF. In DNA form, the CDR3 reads TGTGCCAGCAGCTTAGCGAAATGGGGCAGAAACTCTGGGGCCAACGTCCTGACTTTC.

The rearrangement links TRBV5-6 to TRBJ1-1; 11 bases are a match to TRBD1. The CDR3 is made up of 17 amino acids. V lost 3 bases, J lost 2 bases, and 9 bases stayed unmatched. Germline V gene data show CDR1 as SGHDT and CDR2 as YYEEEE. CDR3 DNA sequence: TGTGCCAGCAGCTATCGGACAGGGGGCGCGAGAAACACTGAAGCTTTCTTT. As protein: CASSYRTGGARNTEAFF.

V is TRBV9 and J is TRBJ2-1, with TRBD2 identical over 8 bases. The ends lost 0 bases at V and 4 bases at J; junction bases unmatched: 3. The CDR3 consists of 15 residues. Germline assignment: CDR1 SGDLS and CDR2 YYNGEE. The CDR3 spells CASSVVASGYNEQFF. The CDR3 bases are TGTGCCAGCAGCGTAGTAGCTAGCGGGTACAATGAGCAGTTCTTC.

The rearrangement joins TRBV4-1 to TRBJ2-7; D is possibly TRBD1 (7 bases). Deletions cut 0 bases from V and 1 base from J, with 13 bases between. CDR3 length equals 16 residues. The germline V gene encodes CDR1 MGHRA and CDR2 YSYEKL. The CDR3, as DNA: TGCGCCAGCAGCCAAGAAGGTCCAGGGGGGTCCTACGAGCAGTACTTC. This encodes CASSQEGPGGSYEQYF.

CDR3 nucleotide sequence: TGTGCCAGCACTAAAATAACAGGATTAGCCAAAAACATTCAGTACTTC. Protein: CASTKITGLAKNIQYF. The rearrangement links TRBV28 to TRBJ2-4, with D possibly TRBD1 on 5 matching bases. V lost 7 bases and J 0 bases, leaving 16 bases between the germline ends. This CDR3 comprises 16 residues. Germline V lookup: CDR1 MDHEN, CDR2 SYDVKM.

CDR3 sequence (DNA): TGTGCCAGCTCACCACCGGGACAGAGGTACGAGCAGTACTTC. Its translation is CASSPPGQRYEQYF. The rearrangement links TRBV18 to TRBJ2-7, with 7 bases lining up with TRBD1. Germline values: CDR1 KGHSH, CDR2 LQKENI. The CDR3 totals 14 residues. V was pared by 0 bases and J by 4 bases, with 3 bases of the junction left unmatched.

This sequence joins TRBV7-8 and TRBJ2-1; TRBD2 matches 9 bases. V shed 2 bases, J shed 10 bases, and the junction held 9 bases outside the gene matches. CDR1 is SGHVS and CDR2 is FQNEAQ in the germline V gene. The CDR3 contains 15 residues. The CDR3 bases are TGTGCCAGCAGCTTACAGGGGACTAGCACAGAGGAGCAGTTCTTC. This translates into CASSLQGTSTEEQFF. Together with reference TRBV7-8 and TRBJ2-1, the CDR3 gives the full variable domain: GAGVSQSPRYKVAKRGQDVALRCDPISGHVSLFWYQQALGQGPEFLTYFQNEAQLDKSGLPSDRFFAERPEGSVSTLKIQRTQQEDSAVYLCASSLQGTSTEEQFFGPGTRLTVL.

CDR3 coding DNA: TGCAGTGCTAGAGATCCAGGTCAGCAGTTCTTC. Translating gives CSARDPGQQFF. The rearrangement links TRBV20-1 to TRBJ2-1; D gene uncertain. Germline V gene lookup returns CDR1 DFQATT and CDR2 SNEGSKA (reference sequence). The CDR3 runs 11 residues. The germline V and J ends were trimmed by 0 bases and 11 bases, with 8 bases remaining between them.

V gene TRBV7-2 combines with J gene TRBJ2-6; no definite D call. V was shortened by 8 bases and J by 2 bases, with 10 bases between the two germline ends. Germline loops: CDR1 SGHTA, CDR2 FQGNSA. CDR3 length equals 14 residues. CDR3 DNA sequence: TGTGCCAGCCCATTAGTGGCTGGGGCCAACGTCCTGACTTTC. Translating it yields CASPLVAGANVLTF.

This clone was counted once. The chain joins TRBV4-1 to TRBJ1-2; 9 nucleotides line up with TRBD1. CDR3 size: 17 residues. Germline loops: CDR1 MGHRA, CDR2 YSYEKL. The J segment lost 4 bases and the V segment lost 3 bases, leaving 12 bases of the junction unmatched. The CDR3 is CASSHLIWTGAIYGYTF. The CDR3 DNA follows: TGCGCCAGCAGCCACCTTATTTGGACAGGGGCCATCTATGGCTACACCTTC.

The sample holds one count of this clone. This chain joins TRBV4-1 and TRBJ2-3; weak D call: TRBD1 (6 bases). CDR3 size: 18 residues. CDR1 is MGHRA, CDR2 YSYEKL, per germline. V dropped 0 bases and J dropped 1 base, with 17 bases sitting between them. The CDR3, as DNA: TGCGCCAGCAGCCAAGATTTGGCGCGACAGGTCCGCACAGATACGCAGTATTTT. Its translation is CASSQDLARQVRTDTQYF.

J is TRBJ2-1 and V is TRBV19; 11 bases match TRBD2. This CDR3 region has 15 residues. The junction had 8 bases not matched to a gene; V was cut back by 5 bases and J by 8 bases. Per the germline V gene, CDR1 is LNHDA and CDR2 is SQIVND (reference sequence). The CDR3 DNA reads TGTGCCAGTAGTCTATCTAGCGGGAGGTTGGATGAGCAGTTCTTC. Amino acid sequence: CASSLSSGRLDEQFF.

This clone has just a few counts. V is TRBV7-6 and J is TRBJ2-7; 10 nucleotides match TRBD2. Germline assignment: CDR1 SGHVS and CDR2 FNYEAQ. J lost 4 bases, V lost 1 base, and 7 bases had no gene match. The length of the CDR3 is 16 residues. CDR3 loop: CASSLGLAGPQYEQYF. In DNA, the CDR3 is TGTGCCAGCAGCTTAGGACTAGCGGGCCCCCAGTACGAGCAGTACTTC.

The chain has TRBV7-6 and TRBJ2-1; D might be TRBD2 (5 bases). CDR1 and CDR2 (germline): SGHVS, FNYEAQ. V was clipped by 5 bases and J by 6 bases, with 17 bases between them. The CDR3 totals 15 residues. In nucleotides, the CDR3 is TGTGCCAGCAGCCTAGTCGTAGTGACTACCAATGAGCAGTTCTTC. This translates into CASSLVVVTTNEQFF.

The CDR3 spells CASSPGLAGIEQYF. CDR3 DNA: TGTGCCAGCAGCCCGGGACTAGCGGGAATCGAGCAGTACTTC. The J gene is TRBJ2-7, the V gene TRBV5-5; 13 bases line up with TRBD2. J lost 6 bases, V lost 4 bases, and 4 bases had no gene match. The length of the CDR3 is 14 residues. Germline V gene data show CDR1 as SGHKS and CDR2 as YYEKEE (reference sequence).

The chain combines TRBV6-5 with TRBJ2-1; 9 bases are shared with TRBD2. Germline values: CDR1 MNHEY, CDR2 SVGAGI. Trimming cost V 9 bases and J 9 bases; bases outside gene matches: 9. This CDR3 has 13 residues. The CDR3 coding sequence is TGTGCCAGTAGGCGGGAGGGGTGGAGTGAGCAGTTCTTC. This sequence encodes CASRREGWSEQFF.

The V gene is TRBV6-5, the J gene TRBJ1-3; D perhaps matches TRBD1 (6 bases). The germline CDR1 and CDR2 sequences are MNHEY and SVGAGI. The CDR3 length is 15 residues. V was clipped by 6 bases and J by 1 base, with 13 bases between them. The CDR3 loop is CASRSPTGSGNTIYF. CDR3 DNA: TGTGCCAGCAGATCCCCGACAGGATCTGGAAACACCATATATTTT.

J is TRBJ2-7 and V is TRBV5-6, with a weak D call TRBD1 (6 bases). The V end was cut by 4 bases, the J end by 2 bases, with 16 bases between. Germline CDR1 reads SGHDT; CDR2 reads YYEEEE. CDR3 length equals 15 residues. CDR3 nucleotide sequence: TGTGCCAGCAGCAGCTGGACAGCCGCCACCTACGAGCAGTACTTC. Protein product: CASSSWTAATYEQYF. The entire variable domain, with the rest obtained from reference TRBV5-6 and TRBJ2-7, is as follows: DAGVTQSPTHLIKTRGQQVTLRCSPKSGHDTVSWYQQALGQGPQFIFQYYEEEERQRGNFPDRFSGHQFPNYSSELNVNALLLGDSALYLCASSSWTAATYEQYFGPGTRLTVT.

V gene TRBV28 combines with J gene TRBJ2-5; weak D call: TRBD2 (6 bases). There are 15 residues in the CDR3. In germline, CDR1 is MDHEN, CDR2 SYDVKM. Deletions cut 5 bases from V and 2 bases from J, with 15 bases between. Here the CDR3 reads CASSIMFRGQETQYF. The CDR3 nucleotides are TGTGCCAGCAGTATTATGTTCCGGGGGCAAGAGACCCAGTACTTC.

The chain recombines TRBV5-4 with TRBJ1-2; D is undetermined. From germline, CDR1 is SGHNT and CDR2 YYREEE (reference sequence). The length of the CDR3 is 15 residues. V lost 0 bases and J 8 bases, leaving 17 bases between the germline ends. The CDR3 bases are TGTGCCAGCAGCTTGGGTCGGGTGCCCGGTTGGGGCTACACCTTC. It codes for CASSLGRVPGWGYTF. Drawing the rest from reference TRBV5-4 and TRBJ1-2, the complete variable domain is ETGVTQSPTHLIKTRGQQVTLRCSSQSGHNTVSWYQQALGQGPQFIFQYYREEENGRGNFPPRFSGLQFPNYSSELNVNALELDDSALYLCASSLGRVPGWGYTFGSGTRLTVV.

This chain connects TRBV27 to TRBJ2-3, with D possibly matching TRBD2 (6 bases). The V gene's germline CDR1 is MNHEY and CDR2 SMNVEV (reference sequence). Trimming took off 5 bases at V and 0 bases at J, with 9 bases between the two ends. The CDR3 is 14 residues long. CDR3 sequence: CASSRDFSTDTQYF. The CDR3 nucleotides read TGTGCCAGCAGTCGGGACTTCAGCACAGATACGCAGTATTTT.

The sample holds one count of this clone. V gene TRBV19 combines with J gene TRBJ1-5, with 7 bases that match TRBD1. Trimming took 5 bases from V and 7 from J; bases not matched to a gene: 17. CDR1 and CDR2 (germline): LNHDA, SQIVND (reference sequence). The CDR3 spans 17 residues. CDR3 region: CASSRLAHGQARQPQHF. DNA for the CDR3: TGTGCCAGTAGTCGCTTGGCCCACGGACAGGCTCGACAGCCCCAGCATTTT.

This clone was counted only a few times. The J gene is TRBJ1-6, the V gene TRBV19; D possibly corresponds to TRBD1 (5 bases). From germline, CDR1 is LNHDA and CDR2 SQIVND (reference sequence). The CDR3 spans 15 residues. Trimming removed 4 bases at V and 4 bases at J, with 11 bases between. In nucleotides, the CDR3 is TGTGCCAGTAGTACTCCCGGGACTTATAATTCACCCCTCCACTTT. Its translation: CASSTPGTYNSPLHF. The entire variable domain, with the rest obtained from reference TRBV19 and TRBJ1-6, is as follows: DGGITQSPKYLFRKEGQNVTLSCEQNLNHDAMYWYRQDPGQGLRLIYYSQIVNDFQKGDIAEGYSVSREKKESFPLTVTSAQKNPTAFYLCASSTPGTYNSPLHFGNGTRLTVT.

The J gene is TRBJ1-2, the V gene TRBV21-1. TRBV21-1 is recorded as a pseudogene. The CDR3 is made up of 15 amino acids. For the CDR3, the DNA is TGTGCCAGCAGCGCTGCAGGGAGGAGAGACTATGGCTACACCTTC. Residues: CASSAAGRRDYGYTF.

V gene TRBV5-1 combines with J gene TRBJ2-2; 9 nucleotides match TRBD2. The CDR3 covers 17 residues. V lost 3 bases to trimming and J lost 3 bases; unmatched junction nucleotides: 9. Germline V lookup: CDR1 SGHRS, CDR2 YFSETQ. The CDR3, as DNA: TGCGCCAGCAGCTCTCAACCGGGACTAGCCGACACCGGGGAGCTGTTTTTT. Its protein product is CASSSQPGLADTGELFF.

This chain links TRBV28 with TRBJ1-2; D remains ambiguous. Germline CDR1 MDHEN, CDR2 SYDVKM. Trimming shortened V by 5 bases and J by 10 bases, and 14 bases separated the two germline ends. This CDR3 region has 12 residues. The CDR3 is CASSTRGSSYTF. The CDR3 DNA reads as TGTGCCAGCAGTACCCGCGGGTCTTCCTACACCTTC.

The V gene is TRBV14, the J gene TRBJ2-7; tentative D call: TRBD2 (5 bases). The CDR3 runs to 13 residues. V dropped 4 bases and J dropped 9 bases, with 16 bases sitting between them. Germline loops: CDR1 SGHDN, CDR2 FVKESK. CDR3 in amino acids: CASSPYLTAGQYF. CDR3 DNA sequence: TGTGCCAGCAGCCCCTACCTGACGGCGGGGCAGTACTTC.